Below are 21 T cell receptor beta chains sequenced from a single sample in a study of Ad26.COV2.S vaccination and SARS-CoV-2 variants. Assay: immunoSEQ multiplex PCR; the TCRdb copy retains only in-frame clones and omits some. The sample has 350,000 to 500,000 clones, approximately 92% seen once; the top ten hold less than 15%. Noted treatment: about 20 received Ad26.COV2.S at low or high dose, single or two shots; roughly five received placebo; per-sample allocation not given. At day 63 after the first vaccine or placebo injection, samples were drawn. This specimen consisted of peripheral blood, obtained in a trial of Ad26.COV2.S vaccine versus placebo. These receptor sequences come from a person between 18 and 60 years old who received the Ad26.COV2.S COVID-19 vaccine or a placebo.

The genes are TRBV21-1 and TRBJ2-7; the table's TRBD1 call for D was not verified on the DNA. TRBV21-1 is a known pseudogene. The CDR3 has 15 residues. The chain's CDR3 is CASSNRGFYSYEQYF. The CDR3 DNA is TGTGCCAGCAGCAACAGGGGGTTCTATTCCTACGAGCAGTACTTC.

The chain carries TRBV30 and TRBJ2-1; D possibly corresponds to TRBD2 (6 bases). V lost 1 base and J 4 bases, leaving 11 bases between the germline ends. The CDR3 is 14 amino acids. CDR1 is GTSNPN and CDR2 is SVGIG in the germline V gene (reference sequence). CDR3 DNA: TGTGCCTGGAGTGGAACTAGCCTATACAATGAGCAGTTCTTC. Its protein is CAWSGTSLYNEQFF.

This chain uses TRBV5-1 with TRBJ2-7, with a possible D match to TRBD1 (5 bases). CDR3 size: 16 residues. Per the germline V gene, CDR1 is SGHRS and CDR2 is YFSETQ. V lost 4 bases and J lost 6, with 23 bases in between. The CDR3 here is CASSPFVGVGESEQYF. The CDR3 nucleotides are TGCGCCAGCAGCCCTTTCGTAGGGGTAGGAGAGAGCGAGCAGTACTTC.

This chain links TRBV28 with TRBJ2-7; D might be TRBD2 (6 bases). Germline V gives CDR1 MDHEN, CDR2 SYDVKM. CDR3 length: 15 residues. V lost 1 base and J 0 bases, leaving 10 bases between the germline ends. CDR3: CASSLSAGLSYEQYF. CDR3 bases: TGTGCCAGCAGTTTATCAGCGGGTCTCTCCTACGAGCAGTACTTC.

J is TRBJ2-7 and V is TRBV5-6, with 7 positions matching TRBD2. V was clipped by 3 bases and J by 5 bases; unmatched bases: 11. Per the germline V gene, CDR1 is SGHDT and CDR2 is YYEEEE. The CDR3 consists of 15 residues. The CDR3 here is CASSSLWTSIDEQYF. The CDR3 DNA reads TGTGCCAGCAGCTCACTATGGACTAGTATCGACGAGCAGTACTTC.

This chain joins TRBV11-3 and TRBJ2-7; a possible D gene is TRBD2 (7 bases). The germline V gene encodes CDR1 SGHNT and CDR2 YENEEA. There are 15 residues in the CDR3. The V gene lost 11 bases and the J gene lost 4 bases, with 24 bases spanning the gap. The CDR3 sequence is CALPGGRETLYEQYF. The CDR3 nucleotides read TGTGCCCTTCCCGGGGGGCGAGAAACGTTGTACGAGCAGTACTTC.

The gene calls are TRBV30 and TRBJ1-4, with D possibly matching TRBD1 (5 bases). Germline CDR1 and CDR2: GTSNPN and SVGIG (reference sequence). The CDR3 is 15 residues long. Trimming stripped 0 bases from V and 7 bases from J, with 15 bases between. The chain's CDR3 is CAWSVQAGWSEKLFF. The CDR3, as DNA: TGTGCCTGGAGTGTACAGGCAGGGTGGAGTGAAAAACTGTTTTTT.

The rearrangement uses TRBV7-2 and TRBJ1-2, with TRBD1 identical over 9 bases. The CDR3 length is 15 residues. Germline-derived CDR1 and CDR2 are SGHTA and FQGNSA. J lost 0 bases, V lost 5 bases, and 4 bases had no gene match. This CDR3 is CASSRDRATNYGYTF. CDR3 DNA sequence: TGTGCCAGCAGCCGGGACAGGGCCACTAACTATGGCTACACCTTC.

This clone was observed a single time. The chain links TRBV4-3 to TRBJ2-7; maybe TRBD2 (6 bases). V shed 0 bases and J shed 7 bases, with 16 bases lying between them. In germline, CDR1 is LGHNA, CDR2 YSLEER. The CDR3 covers 15 residues. CDR3 bases: TGCGCCAGCAGCCAAGATGGGGGAGTGGCGGGAGAGCAGTACTTC. Protein sequence: CASSQDGGVAGEQYF.

The rearrangement joins TRBV3-1 (or the pseudogene TRBV3-2) to TRBJ1-5; D ambiguous. The CDR3 runs to 13 residues. In germline, CDR1 is LGHDT, CDR2 YNNKEL (reference sequence). V shed 1 base and J shed 5 bases, with 6 bases lying between them. CDR3 sequence: CASSQGTYQPQHF. The CDR3 DNA follows: TGTGCCAGCAGCCAAGGGACGTATCAGCCCCAGCATTTT.

This chain uses TRBV7-2 with TRBJ2-7, with TRBD2 identical over 7 bases. Germline CDR1 and CDR2: SGHTA and FQGNSA. This CDR3 is built from 15 residues. With V trimmed by 4 bases and J by 3 bases, 9 bases remained unmatched. CDR3 residues: CASSYWAGDGYEQYF. The CDR3 DNA reads as TGTGCCAGCAGCTATTGGGCGGGAGATGGCTACGAGCAGTACTTC.

The chain links TRBV11-3 to TRBJ2-1; no clear D. The CDR3 totals 11 residues. In germline, CDR1 is SGHNT, CDR2 YENEEA. Between the trimmed V and J ends, which lost 0 bases and 12 bases, there was a span of 6 bases. The CDR3 DNA reads as TGTGCCAGCAGCTTAGACCGCGTGCAGTTCTTC. Amino acids: CASSLDRVQFF.

Of note for this clone: Relative to the germline gene, one junction end is altered; a read error may explain this. This chain connects TRBV5-4 to TRBJ1-1; D not certain. This CDR3 has 13 amino acids. Germline loops: CDR1 SGHNT, CDR2 YYREEE (reference sequence). The CDR3 sequence: CASRLDPSTEAFF. In DNA, the CDR3 is TGTGCCAGCAGATTGGACCCAAGCACTGAAGCTTTCTTT.

CDR3 bases: TGTGCCAGCCCCCTCGTGGAGGGGGGCTATGGCTACACCTTC. Translation: CASPLVEGGYGYTF. This chain links TRBV6-5 with TRBJ1-2; D possibly corresponds to TRBD1 (6 bases). The CDR3 contains 14 residues. V was pared by 8 bases and J by 4 bases, with 17 bases between. The germline V gene has CDR1 MNHEY and CDR2 SVGAGI.

This clone came up a few times. In the same sample, other DNA sequences code for this CDR3. The chain has TRBV19 and TRBJ1-2; D unresolved. Germline V CDR1 and CDR2: LNHDA, SQIVND (reference sequence). CDR3 length equals 12 residues. V lost 3 bases to trimming and J lost 8 bases, with 10 bases between them. CDR3 nucleotides: TGTGCCAGTAGTATTAGGAGAGACGGCTACACCTTC. Translating it yields CASSIRRDGYTF.

In its sample, this clone was seen a few times. The chain links TRBV5-1 to TRBJ2-7, with a weak D call TRBD2 (5 bases). The length of the CDR3 is 16 residues. Germline V gives CDR1 SGHRS, CDR2 YFSETQ. The ends were cut back, 3 bases at V and 0 bases at J, with 16 bases in the middle. The chain's CDR3 is CASSSMASLSSYEQYF. The CDR3 bases are TGCGCCAGCAGCTCAATGGCTAGCCTCAGCTCCTACGAGCAGTACTTC.

The rearrangement uses TRBV4-3 and TRBJ2-7; tentative D call: TRBD1 (6 bases). Trimming shortened V by 3 bases and J by 3 bases, and 12 bases separated the two germline ends. This CDR3 has 14 residues. Germline V CDR1 and CDR2: LGHNA, YSLEER. Written as DNA, the CDR3 is TGCGCCAGCAGCCAGCAGACAGGTCACTACGAGCAGTACTTC. Its translation is CASSQQTGHYEQYF.

This clone was observed a handful of times. This rearrangement joins TRBV30 to TRBJ1-5, with D possibly matching TRBD1 (5 bases). CDR1 and CDR2 (germline): GTSNPN, SVGIG (reference sequence). This CDR3 region has 15 residues. Trimming took 6 bases from V and 4 from J, leaving 19 bases between them. CDR3 region: CACTAEAGINQPQHF. In DNA, the CDR3 is TGTGCCTGCACAGCGGAGGCAGGGATTAATCAGCCCCAGCATTTT.

The chain uses TRBV7-2 and TRBJ2-1; D gene ambiguous. The CDR3 is made up of 13 amino acids. V was cut by 1 base and J by 8 bases, with 9 bases left in between. Germline V gene lookup returns CDR1 SGHTA and CDR2 FQGNSA. The CDR3 DNA is TGTGCCAGCAGCTTAGACTCTTTCCATGAGCAGTTCTTC. Translated: CASSLDSFHEQFF.

The chain uses TRBV7-6 and TRBJ2-1, with 10 bases fitting TRBD1. Germline lookup yields CDR1 SGHVS and CDR2 FNYEAQ. This CDR3 has 16 residues. The ends lost 4 bases at V and 10 bases at J; junction bases unmatched: 13. The CDR3 DNA sequence: TGTGCCAGCAGCTCGTCAGCCGGGACAGGGGCATTAGAGCAGTTCTTC. The encoded protein is CASSSSAGTGALEQFF. The full variable domain, its missing parts supplied by reference TRBV7-6 and TRBJ2-1, is GAGVSQSPRYKVTKRGQDVALRCDPISGHVSLYWYRQALGQGPEFLTYFNYEAQQDKSGLPNDRFSAERPEGSISTLTIQRTEQRDSAMYRCASSSSAGTGALEQFFGPGTRLTVL.

The chain carries TRBV19 and TRBJ2-6; unclear D gene. The CDR3 runs to 14 residues. Germline CDR1 is LNHDA and CDR2 is SQIVND (reference sequence). Trimming removed 7 bases from V and 0 bases from J, with 7 bases in between. This chain's CDR3 is CASKSSSGANVLTF. DNA of the CDR3: TGTGCCAGTAAAAGCTCCTCTGGGGCCAACGTCCTGACTTTC.